This is a list of T cell receptor beta chains from one sample in a study of shared clonotypes between healthy human individuals. The method was immunoSEQ multiplex PCR; TCRdb's version includes in-frame clones alone and lacks a portion of them. The data contain approximately 2.4 million clones, roughly 95% of them singletons. The specimen sequenced was naive CD4+ T cells sorted from blood. The receptors derive from a man aged 18 to 29 in good health. The CDR3 runs from the conserved cysteine through the conserved F or W. A D gene is named only where the DNA matches it firmly. Size is omitted from some rows. Given values are once, few, many or a class for expanded clones.

clone_size: -; v_call: TRBV19; j_call: TRBJ1-2; d_call: -; cdr3_nt: TGTGCCAGTAGTATGGTAGATAACTATGGCTACACCTTC; cdr3_aa: CASSMVDNYGYTF
clone_size: -; v_call: TRBV6-1; j_call: TRBJ2-1; d_call: -; cdr3_nt: TGTGCCAGCACCAAACAAGGGAATGAGCAGTTCTTC; cdr3_aa: CASTKQGNEQFF
clone_size: -; v_call: TRBV4-3; j_call: TRBJ2-3; d_call: TRBD2; cdr3_nt: TGCGCCAGCAGCCAGTTACCCGGACTAGCGGGAGGGAAATTCACAGATACGCAGTATTTT; cdr3_aa: CASSQLPGLAGGKFTDTQYF
clone_size: -; v_call: TRBV9; j_call: TRBJ2-3; d_call: TRBD2; cdr3_nt: TGTGCCAGCAGCGCTTCGACTAGCGGCACAGATACGCAGTATTTT; cdr3_aa: CASSASTSGTDTQYF
clone_size: once; v_call: TRBV10-1; j_call: TRBJ2-7; d_call: -; cdr3_nt: TGCGCCAGCAGTGGATTAGTCACCGGGGAGCAGTACTTC; cdr3_aa: CASSGLVTGEQYF
clone_size: -; v_call: TRBV18; j_call: TRBJ2-3; d_call: -; cdr3_nt: TGTGCCAGCTCTCCAAGGGCCAGCACAGATACGCAGTATTTT; cdr3_aa: CASSPRASTDTQYF
clone_size: -; v_call: TRBV6-6; j_call: TRBJ2-7; d_call: -; cdr3_nt: TGTGCCAGCAAAGGCAGAGACTCCTACGAGCAGTACTTC; cdr3_aa: CASKGRDSYEQYF
clone_size: once; v_call: TRBV11-2; j_call: TRBJ2-5; d_call: TRBD1; cdr3_nt: TGTGCCAGCAGCCGGGGGACAGGGGGAGAAGAGACCCAGTACTTC; cdr3_aa: CASSRGTGGEETQYF
clone_size: -; v_call: TRBV4-1; j_call: TRBJ1-2; d_call: -; cdr3_nt: TGCGCCACCAGATCTGAGGGGCTCTATGGCTACACCTTC; cdr3_aa: CATRSEGLYGYTF
clone_size: once; v_call: TRBV19; j_call: TRBJ2-1; d_call: TRBD2; cdr3_nt: TGTGCCAGTAGCGGGGGGGTTGAGCAGTTCTTC; cdr3_aa: CASSGGVEQFF
clone_size: -; v_call: TRBV6-1; j_call: TRBJ1-4; d_call: TRBD1; cdr3_nt: TGTGCCAGCTGGACAGGGGGCGATGAAAAACTGTTTTTT; cdr3_aa: CASWTGGDEKLFF
clone_size: -; v_call: TRBV30; j_call: TRBJ1-1; d_call: TRBD1; cdr3_nt: TGTGCCTCTACAGGGGGCGTTGGCACTGAAGCTTTCTTT; cdr3_aa: CASTGGVGTEAFF
clone_size: -; v_call: TRBV28; j_call: TRBJ1-4; d_call: -; cdr3_nt: TGTGCCAGCAGTTTAGGAACAGCTGCTAATGAAAAACTGTTTTTT; cdr3_aa: CASSLGTAANEKLFF
clone_size: -; v_call: TRBV11-2; j_call: TRBJ1-6; d_call: -; cdr3_nt: TGTGCCAGCAGCCCACGTCAGGGGCAGGGAGATTCACCCCTCCACTTT; cdr3_aa: CASSPRQGQGDSPLHF
clone_size: -; v_call: TRBV10-3; j_call: TRBJ1-2; d_call: -; cdr3_nt: TGTGCCATCAGTGCTGGGGGGCTGACTTTAGCTAACTATGGCTACACCTTC; cdr3_aa: CAISAGGLTLANYGYTF
clone_size: -; v_call: TRBV9; j_call: TRBJ1-5; d_call: -; cdr3_nt: TGTGCCAGCAGCGCCCAGGATAGCAATCAGCCCCAGCATTTT; cdr3_aa: CASSAQDSNQPQHF
clone_size: -; v_call: TRBV6-4; j_call: TRBJ2-1; d_call: TRBD2; cdr3_nt: TGTGCCAGCAGCCTCCGGACTAGCGGGGGCAACAATGAGCAGTTCTTC; cdr3_aa: CASSLRTSGGNNEQFF
clone_size: -; v_call: TRBV5-1; j_call: TRBJ1-3; d_call: -; cdr3_nt: TGCGCCAGCAGCTTGTCCCTGACATCTGGAAACACCATATATTTT; cdr3_aa: CASSLSLTSGNTIYF
clone_size: -; v_call: TRBV10-3; j_call: TRBJ2-5; d_call: TRBD2; cdr3_nt: TGTGCCATCAGTCCGGGACTAGCGGGGGCCCAAGAGACCCAGTACTTC; cdr3_aa: CAISPGLAGAQETQYF
clone_size: -; v_call: TRBV5-1; j_call: TRBJ2-2; d_call: -; cdr3_nt: TGCGCCAGCAGCGCGGTCACGGGGAGCACCGGGGAGCTGTTTTTT; cdr3_aa: CASSAVTGSTGELFF
clone_size: -; v_call: TRBV6-6; j_call: TRBJ2-3; d_call: -; cdr3_nt: TGTGCCAGCAGTAGGGACCCTGCAGATACGCAGTATTTT; cdr3_aa: CASSRDPADTQYF
clone_size: -; v_call: TRBV6-1; j_call: TRBJ2-2; d_call: TRBD1; cdr3_nt: TGTGCCAGCAGCCACGACAGGGGGCTACCCGGGGAGCTGTTTTTT; cdr3_aa: CASSHDRGLPGELFF
clone_size: -; v_call: TRBV7-9; j_call: TRBJ2-7; d_call: -; cdr3_nt: TGTGCCAGCAGCCCCCAGAGGGCCCGGACAAAGCAGTACTTC; cdr3_aa: CASSPQRARTKQYF
clone_size: -; v_call: TRBV6-1; j_call: TRBJ2-7; d_call: -; cdr3_nt: TGTGCCAGCAGGATGCGGGGTGAGCAGTACTTC; cdr3_aa: CASRMRGEQYF
clone_size: -; v_call: TRBV2; j_call: TRBJ1-1; d_call: TRBD1; cdr3_nt: TGTGCCAGCAGTGCCCGGACAGGGAGCACTGAAGCTTTCTTT; cdr3_aa: CASSARTGSTEAFF
clone_size: -; v_call: TRBV10-3; j_call: TRBJ1-5; d_call: -; cdr3_nt: TGTGCCATCAGTGAGTCGACAGATAGCAATCAGCCCCAGCATTTT; cdr3_aa: CAISESTDSNQPQHF
clone_size: -; v_call: TRBV5-1; j_call: TRBJ2-7; d_call: -; cdr3_nt: TGCGCCAGCAGACGAGGGGCGAACTACGAGCAGTACTTC; cdr3_aa: CASRRGANYEQYF
clone_size: -; v_call: TRBV14; j_call: TRBJ1-2; d_call: TRBD1; cdr3_nt: TGTGCCAGCAGCAACTACTCAGGGGGGTATGGCTACACCTTC; cdr3_aa: CASSNYSGGYGYTF
clone_size: -; v_call: TRBV7-2; j_call: TRBJ2-7; d_call: -; cdr3_nt: TGTGCCAGCAGCTTAGCGTTCCGCCAGGGCGAGCAGTACTTC; cdr3_aa: CASSLAFRQGEQYF
clone_size: -; v_call: TRBV20-1; j_call: TRBJ2-5; d_call: -; cdr3_nt: TGCAGTGTAGTGGGGGTAGAGACCCAGTACTTC; cdr3_aa: CSVVGVETQYF
clone_size: -; v_call: TRBV5-1; j_call: TRBJ2-1; d_call: TRBD1; cdr3_nt: TGCGCCAGCAGCTTTGGACAGGACCACAATGAGCAGTTCTTC; cdr3_aa: CASSFGQDHNEQFF
clone_size: -; v_call: TRBV4-1; j_call: TRBJ2-3; d_call: TRBD2; cdr3_nt: TGCGCCAGCAGCCGGGGACTAGCGGGAAGCACAGATACGCAGTATTTT; cdr3_aa: CASSRGLAGSTDTQYF
clone_size: -; v_call: TRBV28; j_call: TRBJ1-2; d_call: -; cdr3_nt: TGTGCCAGCAGTCCACGGGGGGACTCTTTGTATGGCTACACCTTC; cdr3_aa: CASSPRGDSLYGYTF
clone_size: -; v_call: TRBV20-1; j_call: TRBJ2-3; d_call: -; cdr3_nt: TGCAGTGCACTCAAAGGCGATACGCAGTATTTT; cdr3_aa: CSALKGDTQYF
clone_size: once; v_call: TRBV19; j_call: TRBJ1-1; d_call: TRBD1; cdr3_nt: TGTGCCACCCTCGACAGGGGGCGCATGAACACTGAAGCTTTCTTT; cdr3_aa: CATLDRGRMNTEAFF
clone_size: -; v_call: TRBV29-1; j_call: TRBJ1-1; d_call: -; cdr3_nt: TGCAGCGTTCACCAGGGAGGCCAAAACACTGAAGCTTTCTTT; cdr3_aa: CSVHQGGQNTEAFF
clone_size: -; v_call: TRBV7-9; j_call: TRBJ2-5; d_call: -; cdr3_nt: TGTGCCAGCAGCTCGGATCGGGACATAAGACAAGAGACCCAGTACTTC; cdr3_aa: CASSSDRDIRQETQYF
clone_size: -; v_call: TRBV7-9; j_call: TRBJ1-5; d_call: -; cdr3_nt: TGTGCCAGCAGCCCGGACGGTGTTGTGGGAGCCCAGCATTTT; cdr3_aa: CASSPDGVVGAQHF
clone_size: -; v_call: TRBV9; j_call: TRBJ1-6; d_call: -; cdr3_nt: TGTGCCAGCAGCGCCCAAGGGGACTTCTATCTCTCACCCCTCCACTTT; cdr3_aa: CASSAQGDFYLSPLHF
clone_size: -; v_call: TRBV7-8; j_call: TRBJ2-6; d_call: TRBD1; cdr3_nt: TGTGCCAGCAGCCCACGACCAGGGGGACCCGTCGATGGGGCCAACGTCCTGACTTTC; cdr3_aa: CASSPRPGGPVDGANVLTF
clone_size: -; v_call: TRBV6-1; j_call: TRBJ1-2; d_call: -; cdr3_nt: TGTGCCAGCAGGAGGGACGGAACGATCAACTATGGCTACACCTTC; cdr3_aa: CASRRDGTINYGYTF
clone_size: -; v_call: TRBV18; j_call: TRBJ2-3; d_call: TRBD2; cdr3_nt: TGTGCCAGTCAACCCCAGCGGGATGGAGATACGCAGTATTTT; cdr3_aa: CASQPQRDGDTQYF
clone_size: -; v_call: TRBV2; j_call: TRBJ1-3; d_call: -; cdr3_nt: TGTGCCAGCAGTGAAGTTAGTCCAGCATCTGGAAACACCATATATTTT; cdr3_aa: CASSEVSPASGNTIYF
clone_size: -; v_call: TRBV28; j_call: TRBJ2-7; d_call: TRBD1; cdr3_nt: TGTGCCAGCAGTCCATTACCGGACAGGGCGTCTATCGAGCAGTACTTC; cdr3_aa: CASSPLPDRASIEQYF
clone_size: -; v_call: TRBV14; j_call: TRBJ1-5; d_call: -; cdr3_nt: TGTGCCAGCATCCCGGCAGTGGGCAATCAGCCCCAGCATTTT; cdr3_aa: CASIPAVGNQPQHF
clone_size: -; v_call: TRBV25-1; j_call: TRBJ1-1; d_call: -; cdr3_nt: TGTGCCAGCAGTGAAGGTGTTGGTGAAGCTTTCTTT; cdr3_aa: CASSEGVGEAFF
clone_size: once; v_call: TRBV27; j_call: TRBJ2-7; d_call: -; cdr3_nt: TGTGCCAGCAGCCCAGGGGTCGACAGATCCTACGAGCAGTACTTC; cdr3_aa: CASSPGVDRSYEQYF